What follows describes a single T cell receptor beta chain. The data were taken from a study of cytomegalovirus exposure and HLA in healthy donors. Study context: The study placed 70% to 85% of its 398 genotyped donors in the Caucasian-associated ancestry cluster.

Researchers ran the PCR with 60 Vbeta and 13 Jbeta primers. The data were produced by immunoSEQ multiplex PCR, yet TCRdb's version contains in-frame clones alone and is incomplete. The sample includes fewer than 70,000 clones, around 73% of them seen just once. The V gene's germline CDR1 is MNHEY and CDR2 SVGAGI. V dropped 7 bases and J dropped 4 bases, with 13 bases sitting between them. The CDR3 totals 13 residues. This chain links TRBV6-5 with TRBJ1-2, with a possible D match to TRBD1 (5 bases). The sequencing sample was made of PBMCs. The origin of this receptor is a man aged 45-60 years in good health and CMV-seronegative. CDR3 sequence reads: CASIKGKPYGYTF. CDR3 DNA sequence: TGTGCCAGCATCAAGGGGAAACCCTATGGCTACACCTTC.